A selection of T cell receptor beta chains follows, all from one sample in a study of cytomegalovirus exposure and HLA in healthy donors. Some clones are missing from TCRdb's copy, which holds only in-frame ones; the method was immunoSEQ multiplex PCR. The sample lists approximately 210,000 clones; about 75% were seen once. Sequencing used PBMCs. The receptor set was obtained from a male donor in good health and CMV-seronegative. Each CDR3 is given with its conserved first and last residue. Fields, in order: clone size, V gene, CDR3 protein. Clone size is stated in some rows and not others, as once, few, many or a class when expanded.

few | TRBV7-9 | CSSSLLAELHQRQTQYF
. | TRBV27 | CASTSGGGRDYGYTF
. | TRBV28 | CASSSYWTVNSNQPQHF
. | TRBV29-1 | CSAEDRDSYEQYF
. | TRBV19 | CASIERSSGATDTQYF
. | TRBV21-1 | CASSKEDRENIQYF
. | TRBV10-3 | CAISEGAQGSTEAFF
. | TRBV11-2 | CAGSGGRAFF
. | TRBV30 | CAWRTSGRAHEQFF
. | TRBV6-6 | CASRVLQIGTEAFF
few | TRBV28 | CASTEGTGKNYGYTF
. | TRBV7-3 | CASSLTSGGTSGGKNNEQFF
few | TRBV7-2 | CASSLRRVADTQYF
once | TRBV7-2 | CASSLAAQGNTNQPQHF
. | TRBV10-3 | CAIRVGELYSPLHF
. | TRBV7-9 | CASSPPSGTDINEQFF
. | TRBV4-3 | CASSQLSGTEAFF
. | TRBV9 | CASSVGSSDEQYF
. | TRBV29-1 | CSVMGQILYNEQFF
. | TRBV7-9 | CASSYLRVADEQFF
once | TRBV4-1 | CASSQSSGQGGYEQYF
. | TRBV30 | CAWSVRRGPSSYEQYF
. | TRBV9 | CASSVGGASGPRGAEQYF
. | TRBV27 | CASSPDRGRTGELFF
few | TRBV27 | CASSPSTGEKSYEQYF
. | TRBV5-1 | CASTTSGGNPDTQYF
once | TRBV7-6 | CASSLVDQETQYF
. | TRBV7-2 | CASSLGQNLYGYTF
. | TRBV7-3 | CASSSTSGRDTQYF